This T cell receptor (beta chain) was profiled in a study of blood T cell repertoires in COVID-19. This clone was observed once. This table comes from immunoSEQ multiplex PCR, and its TCRdb copy is limited to in-frame clones, with some not included. Of about 150,000 clones in the sample, around 80% were seen once. The sequenced sample consisted of PBMCs or T cells enriched from blood (not recorded which). The sequence was obtained from a woman between 50 and 59 years old who had recovered from COVID-19.

The CDR3, as DNA: TGTGCCAGCAGCTCCTTGGGAGAACCGATGAACACCGGGGAGCTGTTTTTT. Translated: CASSSLGEPMNTGELFF. The chain combines TRBV3-1 (or the pseudogene TRBV3-2) with TRBJ2-2, with D perhaps TRBD2 (5 bases). Trimming removed 5 bases from V and 1 base from J, with 17 bases in between. The V gene's germline CDR1 is LGHDT and CDR2 YNNKEL (reference sequence). The length of the CDR3 is 17 residues.